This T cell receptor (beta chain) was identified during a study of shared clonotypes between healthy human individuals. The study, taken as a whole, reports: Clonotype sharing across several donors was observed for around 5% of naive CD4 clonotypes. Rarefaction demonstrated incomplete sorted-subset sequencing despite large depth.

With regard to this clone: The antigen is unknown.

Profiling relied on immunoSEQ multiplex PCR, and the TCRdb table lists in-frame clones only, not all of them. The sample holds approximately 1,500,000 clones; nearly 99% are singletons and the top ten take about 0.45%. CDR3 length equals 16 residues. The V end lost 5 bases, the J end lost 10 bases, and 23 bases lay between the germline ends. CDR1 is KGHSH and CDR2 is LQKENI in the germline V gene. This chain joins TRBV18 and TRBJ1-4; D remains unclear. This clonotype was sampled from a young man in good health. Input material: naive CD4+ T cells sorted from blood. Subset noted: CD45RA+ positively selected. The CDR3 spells CASSIERMVPRGKLFF. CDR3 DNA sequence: TGTGCCAGCTCAATAGAACGAATGGTCCCCCGGGGAAAACTGTTTTTT.